This T cell receptor (beta chain) was captured in a study of T cell repertoires in cytomegalovirus infection. Study background: TCR beta signatures that were public indicated CMV infection and matching HLA type.

The CDR3 consists of 17 residues. Germline lookup yields CDR1 SNHLY and CDR2 FYNNEI. The V gene end was trimmed by 4 bases and the J gene end by 5 bases; junction bases not matched to a gene: 10. Study-level results: CMV-specific HLA-C-restricted TCR beta clonotypes dominated the ex vivo response. Identification of carriers of CMV plus the relevant HLA was performed using cumulative public TCR beta family frequency.

A single record per CDR3 protein comes from TCRdb applying MiXCR to the reads. The sample includes approximately 500,000 distinct CDR3 sequences, approximately 17% seen only once; the top ten take 20% to 30%. On this clonotype: Antigen: not known.

The TCR comes from a human donor in good health (CMV status not recorded). Some clones in this sample may be carry-over from other donors' samples. This chain links TRBV2 with TRBJ2-3; 12 bases line up with TRBD2. The specimen sequenced was CD8+ T cells from PBMCs. The CDR3 reads CASSVGRLAGAQDTQYF. The CDR3 DNA reads TGTGCCAGCAGTGTGGGGCGACTAGCGGGAGCCCAAGATACGCAGTATTTT.